This record covers a single TCR beta chain. In the source study's methods: Quantification of nucleated cells was approximated via reference gene primer amplification. The protocol was immunoSEQ multiplex PCR, while the TCRdb copy is restricted to in-frame clones and leaves out a portion. V and J calls and clone size follow that table, whereas D and trimming were derived from the DNA. The sample lists about 350,000 clones; over 80% were seen once. V lost 6 bases and J lost 5, with 14 bases in between. The CDR3 consists of 13 residues. Germline V gene sequence: CDR1 SGHTS, CDR2 YDEGEE. The data derive from a study of blood T cell repertoires in COVID-19. Study as a whole: The United States, Italy and Spain supplied acute and convalescent COVID-19 samples. From T cells, B-cell-depleted T cells, or PBMCs came the material, which was cDNA or gDNA.

The specimen sequenced was peripheral blood. The receptor was derived from a woman in her fifties or sixties with COVID-19, enrolled during active disease. This chain connects TRBV5-8 to TRBJ1-1; D is unresolved. CDR3 coding DNA: TGTGCCAGCAACCATGGCGGTCGGACTGAAGCTTTCTTT. Residues: CASNHGGRTEAFF.